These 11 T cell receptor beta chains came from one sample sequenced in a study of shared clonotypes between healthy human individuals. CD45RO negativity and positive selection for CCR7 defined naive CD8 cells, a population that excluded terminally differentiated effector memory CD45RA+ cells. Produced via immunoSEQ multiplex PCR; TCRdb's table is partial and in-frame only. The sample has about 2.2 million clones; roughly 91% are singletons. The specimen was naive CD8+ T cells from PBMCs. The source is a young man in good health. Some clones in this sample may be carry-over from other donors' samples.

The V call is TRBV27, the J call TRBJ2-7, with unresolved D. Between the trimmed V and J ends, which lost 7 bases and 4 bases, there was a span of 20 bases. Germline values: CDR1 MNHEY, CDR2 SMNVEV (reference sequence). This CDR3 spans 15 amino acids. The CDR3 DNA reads TGTGCCAGCAAAGCCGGGCGTGGCTACCCATACGAGCAGTACTTC. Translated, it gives CASKAGRGYPYEQYF.

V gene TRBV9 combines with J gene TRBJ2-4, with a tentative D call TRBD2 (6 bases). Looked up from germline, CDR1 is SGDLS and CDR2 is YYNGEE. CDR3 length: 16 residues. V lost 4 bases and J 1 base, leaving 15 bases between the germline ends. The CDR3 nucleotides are TGTGCCAGCAGCAGGTCAGGAGGGAAGGCCAAAAACATTCAGTACTTC. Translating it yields CASSRSGGKAKNIQYF.

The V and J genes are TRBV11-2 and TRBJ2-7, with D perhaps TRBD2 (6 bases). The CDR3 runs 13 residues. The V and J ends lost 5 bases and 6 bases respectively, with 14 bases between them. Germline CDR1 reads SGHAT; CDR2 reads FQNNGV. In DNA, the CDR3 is TGTGCCAGCAGCGTTGCCGGGGGAGCCGAGCAGTACTTC. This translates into CASSVAGGAEQYF. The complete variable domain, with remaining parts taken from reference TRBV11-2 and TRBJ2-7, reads EAGVAQSPRYKIIEKRQSVAFWCNPISGHATLYWYQQILGQGPKLLIQFQNNGVVDDSQLPKDRFSAERLKGVDSTLKIQPAKLEDSAVYLCASSVAGGAEQYFGPGTRLTVT.

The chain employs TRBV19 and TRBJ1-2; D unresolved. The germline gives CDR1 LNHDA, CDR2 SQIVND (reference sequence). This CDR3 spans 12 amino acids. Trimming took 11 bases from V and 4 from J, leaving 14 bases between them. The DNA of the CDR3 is TGTGCCCTCTGGTCCGGGAGCTATGGCTACACCTTC. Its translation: CALWSGSYGYTF.

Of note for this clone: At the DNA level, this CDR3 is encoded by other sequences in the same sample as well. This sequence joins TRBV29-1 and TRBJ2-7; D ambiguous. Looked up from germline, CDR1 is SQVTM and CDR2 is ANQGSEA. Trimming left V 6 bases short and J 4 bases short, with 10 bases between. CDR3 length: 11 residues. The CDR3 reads CSVGGGYEQYF. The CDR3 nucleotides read TGCAGCGTAGGCGGCGGTTACGAGCAGTACTTC.

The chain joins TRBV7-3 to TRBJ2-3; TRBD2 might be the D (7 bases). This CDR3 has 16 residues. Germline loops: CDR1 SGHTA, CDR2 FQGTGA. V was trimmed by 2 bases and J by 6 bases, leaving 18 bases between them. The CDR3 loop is CASSLLTGRGGDTQYF. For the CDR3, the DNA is TGTGCCAGCAGCTTACTAACAGGGAGGGGAGGGGATACGCAGTATTTT.

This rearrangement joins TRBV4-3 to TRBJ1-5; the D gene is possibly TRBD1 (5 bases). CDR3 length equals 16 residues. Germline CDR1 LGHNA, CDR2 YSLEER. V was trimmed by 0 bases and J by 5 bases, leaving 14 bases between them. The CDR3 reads CASSQDWGGVDQPQHF. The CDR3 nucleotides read TGCGCCAGCAGCCAAGATTGGGGAGGGGTGGATCAGCCCCAGCATTTT.

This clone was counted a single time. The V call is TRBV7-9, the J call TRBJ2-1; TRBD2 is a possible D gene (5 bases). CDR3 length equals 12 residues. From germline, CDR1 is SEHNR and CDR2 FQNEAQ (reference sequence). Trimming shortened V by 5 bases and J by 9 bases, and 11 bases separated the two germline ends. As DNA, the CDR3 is TGTGCCAGCAGCCTACGGCTAGCTGAGCAGTTCTTC. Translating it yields CASSLRLAEQFF.

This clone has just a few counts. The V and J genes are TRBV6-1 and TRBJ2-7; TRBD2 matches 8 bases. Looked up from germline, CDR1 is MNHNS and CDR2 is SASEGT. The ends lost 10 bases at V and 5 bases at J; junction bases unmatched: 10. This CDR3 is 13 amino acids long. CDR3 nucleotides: TGTGCCACCAGGGCGGGAGGAGCGGACGAGCAGTACTTC. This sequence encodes CATRAGGADEQYF.

The CDR3 nucleotides read TGTGCAAGTCGCTTAGGAAGGATTATGGGGCAGCAACTCCCATTCTACGAGCAGTACTTC. Translating it yields CASRLGRIMGQQLPFYEQYF. The chain is built from TRBV12-2 and TRBJ2-7; TRBD1 was called by the table and not checked on the DNA. TRBV12-2 counts as a pseudogene. This CDR3 has 20 amino acids.

The CDR3 DNA sequence: TGCGCCAGCAGCACCAGCAGCGGGAGGGCCTTCAATGAGCAGTTCTTC. Its protein product is CASSTSSGRAFNEQFF. This chain joins TRBV5-1 and TRBJ2-1, with TRBD2 matching over 10 bases. V lost 4 bases and J lost 6; bases outside the gene matches: 10. The length of the CDR3 is 16 residues. Germline loops: CDR1 SGHRS, CDR2 YFSETQ.